The 12 T cell receptor beta chains presented below share a single source sample, sequenced in a study of blood T cells in healthy people across ages. Sample-barcoded 5' priming and a J-beta primer mix drove a second PCR of 7 to 11 cycles. Each CDR3 protein is one row after TCRdb ran MiXCR on the 5' RACE reads. The repertoire holds some 1 million distinct CDR3 sequences, with around 43% as singletons. Sequencing was performed on blood. These receptors all come from a woman in her sixties in good health.

This clonotype was observed a few times. The rearrangement links TRBV5-6 to TRBJ2-1; 11 bases are shared with TRBD2. CDR3 length: 22 amino acids. Germline CDR1 SGHDT, CDR2 YYEEEE. The ends lost 0 bases at V and 0 bases at J; junction bases unmatched: 17. The CDR3 nucleotides read TGTGCCAGCAGCTTGGGGGGGACAGGCAAAACTAGCGGGAGCCGCTCCTACAATGAGCAGTTCTTC. Translation gives CASSLGGTGKTSGSRSYNEQFF. Full variable domain (missing parts from reference TRBV5-6 and TRBJ2-1): DAGVTQSPTHLIKTRGQQVTLRCSPKSGHDTVSWYQQALGQGPQFIFQYYEEEERQRGNFPDRFSGHQFPNYSSELNVNALLLGDSALYLCASSLGGTGKTSGSRSYNEQFFGPGTRLTVL.

This clonotype was counted only a few times. The chain links TRBV12-3 or TRBV12-4 to TRBJ2-1; 10 nucleotides line up with TRBD2. The CDR3 spans 14 residues. V shed 6 bases, J shed 8 bases, and the junction held 7 bases outside the gene matches. As DNA, the CDR3 is TGTGCCAGCAGGCGAGCGGGAGGGCCCGATGAGCAGTTCTTC. Translating gives CASRRAGGPDEQFF.

In its sample, this clonotype was seen a few times. The chain uses TRBV11-2 and TRBJ1-2; 9 bases map to TRBD1. Per the germline V gene, CDR1 is SGHAT and CDR2 is FQNNGV. The CDR3 covers 15 residues. Germline trimming cut 1 base from V and 7 bases from J; bases unmatched to any gene: 7. This CDR3 reads CASSLVPGQGGGYTF. Written as DNA, the CDR3 is TGTGCCAGCAGCTTAGTTCCGGGACAGGGTGGTGGCTACACCTTC.

This rearrangement joins TRBV7-9 to TRBJ2-2, with D possibly being TRBD2 (6 bases). The CDR3 runs to 15 residues. Between the trimmed V and J ends, which lost 8 bases and 3 bases, there was a span of 16 bases. Germline CDR1 and CDR2: SEHNR and FQNEAQ (reference sequence). CDR3 loop: CASLPSAGYTGELFF. CDR3 DNA: TGTGCCAGCCTCCCTAGCGCAGGGTACACCGGGGAGCTGTTTTTT.

This clonotype was seen more than once but under ten times. One junction end does not reproduce the germline sequence, and a read error may be involved. The CDR3 sequence is CASSVATGNIQYF. CDR3 DNA sequence: TGTGCCAGCAGCGTAGCGACAGGCAACATTCAGTACTTC. The chain has TRBV7-2 and TRBJ2-4; possibly TRBD1 for D (6 bases). There are 13 residues in the CDR3. The germline V gene has CDR1 SGHTA and CDR2 FQGNSA. Supplemented by reference TRBV7-2 and TRBJ2-4, the full variable domain reads GAGVSQSPSNKVTEKGKDVELRCDPISGHTALYWYRQSLGQGLEFLIYFQGNSAPDKSGLPSDRFSAERTGGSVSTLTIQRTQQEDSAVYLCASSVATGNIQYFGAGTRLSVL.

The chain has TRBV2 and TRBJ1-6; D is unresolved. The CDR3 has 17 amino acids. Germline V CDR1 and CDR2: SNHLY, FYNNEI. V was pared by 6 bases and J by 9 bases, with 24 bases between. This chain's CDR3 is CASSRKSPGRPRSPLHF. The CDR3, as DNA: TGTGCCAGCAGCCGCAAATCTCCGGGTAGACCGCGTTCACCCCTCCACTTT.

The V and J genes are TRBV4-1 and TRBJ2-3; D is perhaps TRBD2 (5 bases). V lost 0 bases and J lost 5, with 12 bases in between. CDR1 MGHRA and CDR2 YSYEKL come from the germline V gene. The CDR3 spans 15 residues. CDR3 sequence reads: CASSQEDSSGDTQYF. The CDR3 DNA sequence: TGCGCCAGCAGCCAAGAGGACTCCTCGGGAGATACGCAGTATTTT.

This clonotype was counted between two and nine times. The V call is TRBV14, the J call TRBJ2-7; 9 nucleotides align to TRBD2. The DNA matches TRBJ2-5 better at its end, which makes the J call doubtful. Looked up from germline, CDR1 is SGHDN and CDR2 is FVKESK. The CDR3 length is 15 residues. The chain's CDR3 is CASSQVPSGKKTQYF. The CDR3 DNA is TGTGCCAGCAGCCAAGTTCCTAGCGGGAAAAAGACCCAGTACTTC.

There are a few counts of this clonotype. This may stem from a read error, because a much larger clone lies one nucleotide away. The chain uses TRBV20-1 and TRBJ2-3, with TRBD2 matching 9 bases. From germline, CDR1 is DFQATT and CDR2 SNEGSKA (reference sequence). Trimming took 0 bases from V and 1 from J; bases not matched to a gene: 2. This CDR3 comprises 15 residues. CDR3 bases: TGCAGTGCTAGAGATAGCGGGAGAGGCACAGATACGCAGTATTTT. Amino acids: CSARDSGRGTDTQYF.

V gene TRBV6-5 combines with J gene TRBJ2-3; 7 nucleotides line up with TRBD2. The CDR3 covers 14 residues. Trimming removed 6 bases from V and 2 bases from J; junction bases left unmatched: 5. Looked up from germline, CDR1 is MNHEY and CDR2 is SVGAGI. This CDR3 is CASRAGLTTDTQYF. DNA for the CDR3: TGTGCCAGCAGAGCGGGACTCACCACAGATACGCAGTATTTT.

The rearrangement joins TRBV6-1 to TRBJ2-1; D uncertain. The J call may be incorrect, as the DNA end agrees better with TRBJ2-7. The CDR3 has 13 residues. Germline V gene sequence: CDR1 MNHNS, CDR2 SASEGT. The CDR3 DNA is TGTGCCAGCAGTTCCATGCCAGAAAATGAGCAGTACTTC. Translated, it gives CASSSMPENEQYF.

This clonotype was seen a handful of times. The rearrangement uses TRBV28 and TRBJ2-3; 7 bases align to TRBD2. The J segment lost 14 bases and the V segment lost 5 bases, leaving 16 bases of the junction unmatched. The CDR3 loop spans 14 amino acids. Germline CDR1 reads MDHEN; CDR2 reads SYDVKM. The CDR3 DNA reads TGTGCCAGCAGTACCCCGGTGGCGGGGGAGAGGGGGTATTTT. This sequence encodes CASSTPVAGERGYF. Filled out from reference TRBV28 and TRBJ2-3, the complete variable domain reads DVKVTQSSRYLVKRTGEKVFLECVQDMDHENMFWYRQDPGLGLRLIYFSYDVKMKEKGDIPEGYSVSREKKERFSLILESASTNQTSMYLCASSTPVAGERGYFGPGTRLTVL.